The present entry profiles one T cell receptor beta chain with its context. Its antigen remains unidentified. With no exception, relapse followed autologous stem cell transplantation in all patients, and brentuximab vedotin exposure varied. This entry belongs to a study of PD-1 blockade in classical Hodgkin lymphoma. Sequenced by immunoSEQ multiplex PCR; TCRdb stores in-frame clones only, minus some. The profile shows about 14,000 clones, 78% of them singletons. Study-level findings and limits: Lower baseline TCR diversity was reported for newly diagnosed patients than for healthy donors. Whatever underlies the repertoire differences (possibly disease activity or prior therapy) remains undefined.

The CDR3 sequence is 17 residues long. Germline CDR1 is SEHNR and CDR2 is FQNEAQ (reference sequence). V shed 6 bases, J shed 1 base, and the junction held 9 bases outside the gene matches. Here the sequenced sample was peripheral blood mononuclear cells (PBMCs), taken before the second cycle of nivolumab. This receptor was obtained from a human donor with classical Hodgkin lymphoma. This chain connects TRBV7-9 to TRBJ2-2, with TRBD1 matching over 9 bases. CDR3 amino acids: CASSYSPGQGNTGELFF. In DNA, the CDR3 is TGTGCCAGCAGTTATTCCCCGGGACAGGGGAACACCGGGGAGCTGTTTTTT.